This T cell receptor beta chain was identified during a study of T cells in Graves' hyperthyroidism and ophthalmopathy. This clonotype turned up a few times. Its antigen is as yet unknown. Findings of the study overall: Blood shared most expanded thyroid clonotypes above 0.001. Stable hyperthyroidism was separated from ophthalmopathy by a model based on 13 V-J features.

The hyperthyroidism was newly diagnosed and had lasted under 2 months; the patients were aged 18 to 65. Roughly 9.1 ml of fresh peripheral blood supplied the PBMCs. Amplified regions were TCR beta CDR3 sequences from RNA transcripts. First-round RT-PCR targeting the TCR CDR3 was performed with the HTBI primer set. TCRdb analysed the multiplex PCR reads with MiXCR anew, one entry per CDR3 protein. Of more than 350,000 distinct CDR3 sequences in the sample, more than 12% are singletons; the top ten hold about 33%. The CDR3 totals 14 residues. Germline V gene sequence: CDR1 SGHVS, CDR2 FQNEAQ. V was cut by 0 bases and J by 3 bases, with 9 bases left in between.

The origin of this receptor is a woman under 40 with Graves' hyperthyroidism. The sequenced material came from blood. The gene calls are TRBV7-8 and TRBJ2-7; D is possibly TRBD1 (5 bases). The CDR3 region has the DNA TGTGCCAGCAGCTTAGCTATAGGGGACTACGAGCAGTACTTC. Protein sequence: CASSLAIGDYEQYF.